This T cell receptor beta chain was identified during a study of T cells in tuberculosis. Study results and limitations: Active tuberculosis patients had shorter CDR3-alpha; the beta difference was nonsignificant. GEM motif frequencies gave 55% to 75% accuracy; the GMM repertoire gave approximately 90%.

The V gene's germline CDR1 is LGHNA and CDR2 YNFKEQ. V shed 4 bases and J 4 bases; nucleotides not matched to a gene: 12. This CDR3 spans 17 amino acids. In regard to this clone: The target antigen is unknown.

Using immunoSEQ multiplex PCR, the repertoire was profiled, and TCRdb retains in-frame clones only, with some absent. The sample consists of around 22,000 clones, just under 97% of them appearing once. The gene calls are TRBV4-2 and TRBJ1-3; 8 bases agree with TRBD1. The TCR comes from a donor between 10 and 35 years old with latent tuberculosis or without tuberculosis infection. The sequenced material came from PBMCs. DNA for the CDR3: TGTGCCAGCAGCCCCGACGGACAGGGTGGATTCGGAAACACCATATATTTT. Translating gives CASSPDGQGGFGNTIYF.